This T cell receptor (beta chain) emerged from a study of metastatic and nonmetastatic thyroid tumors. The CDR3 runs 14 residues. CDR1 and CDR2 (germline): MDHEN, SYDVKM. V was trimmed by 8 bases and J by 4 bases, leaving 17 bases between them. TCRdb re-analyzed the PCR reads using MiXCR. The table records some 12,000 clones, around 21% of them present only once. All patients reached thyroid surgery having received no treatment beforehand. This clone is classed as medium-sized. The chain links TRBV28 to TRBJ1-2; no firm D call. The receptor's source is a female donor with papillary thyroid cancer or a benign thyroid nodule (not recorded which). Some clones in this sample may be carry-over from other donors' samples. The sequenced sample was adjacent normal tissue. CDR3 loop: CASGEGSGVYGYTF. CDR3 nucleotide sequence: TGTGCCAGCGGGGAGGGATCTGGGGTCTATGGCTACACCTTC.